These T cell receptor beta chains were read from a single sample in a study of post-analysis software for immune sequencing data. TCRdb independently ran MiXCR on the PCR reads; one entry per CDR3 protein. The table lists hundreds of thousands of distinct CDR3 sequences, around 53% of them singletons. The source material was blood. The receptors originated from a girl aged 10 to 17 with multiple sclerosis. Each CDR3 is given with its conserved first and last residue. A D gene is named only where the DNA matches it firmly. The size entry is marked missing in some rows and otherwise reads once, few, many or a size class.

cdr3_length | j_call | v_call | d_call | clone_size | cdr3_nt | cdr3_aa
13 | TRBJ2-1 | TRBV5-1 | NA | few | TGCGCCAGCAGCTTGGGGGCAATCAATGAGCAGTTCTTC | CASSLGAINEQFF
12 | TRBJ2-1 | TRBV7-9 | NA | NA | TGTGCCAGCACTCCGAACAGGTGGGAGCAGTTCTTC | CASTPNRWEQFF
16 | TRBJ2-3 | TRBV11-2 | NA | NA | TGTGCCAGCAGCTTAGAATTTGTAGGGAGGACAGATACGCAGTATTTT | CASSLEFVGRTDTQYF
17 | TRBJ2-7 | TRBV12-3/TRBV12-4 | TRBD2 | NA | TGTGCCAGCAGTTTAACCACGGGTAGCGGGAGTAACAACGAGCAGTACTTC | CASSLTTGSGSNNEQYF
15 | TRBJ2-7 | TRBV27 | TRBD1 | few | TGTGCCAGCAGTCCGGACAGGGTGGGAAATGACGAGCAGTACTTC | CASSPDRVGNDEQYF
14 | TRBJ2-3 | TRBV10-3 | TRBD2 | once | TGTGCCATCAGGGGCGGGGGGTCCTCAGATACGCAGTATTTT | CAIRGGGSSDTQYF
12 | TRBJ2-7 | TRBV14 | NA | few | TGTGCCAGCAGGGGGCAGTTCTACGAGCAGTACTTC | CASRGQFYEQYF
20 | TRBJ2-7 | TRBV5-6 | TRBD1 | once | TGTGCCAGCAGCTCGACAGGGGTACCGCACCCAAGAAAGTACTCCTACGAGCAGTACTTC | CASSSTGVPHPRKYSYEQYF
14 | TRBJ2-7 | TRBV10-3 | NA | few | TGTGCCATCAGTGAGGGACAGCCGTCCTACGAGCAGTACTTC | CAISEGQPSYEQYF
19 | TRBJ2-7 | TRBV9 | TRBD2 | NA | TGTGCCAGCAGCGTGTCTAGCGGGAGGTCCCTGAGCTCCTACAATGAGCAGTACTTC | CASSVSSGRSLSSYNEQYF
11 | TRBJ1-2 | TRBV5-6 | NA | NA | TGTGCCAGCAGACAACAGGGAGGCTACACCTTC | CASRQQGGYTF
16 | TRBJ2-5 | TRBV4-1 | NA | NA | TGCGCCAGCAGCGGAGACCTCCAGGGTGGAATGGAGACCCAGTACTTC | CASSGDLQGGMETQYF
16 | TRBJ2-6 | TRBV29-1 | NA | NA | TGCAGCGTTGAAGATATTCGTAGCTCTGGGGCCAACGTCCTGACTTTC | CSVEDIRSSGANVLTF
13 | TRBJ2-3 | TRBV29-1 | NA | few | TGCAGCGTTGAGCAGGGCCGTTCAGATACGCAGTATTTT | CSVEQGRSDTQYF
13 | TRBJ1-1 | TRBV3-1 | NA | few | TGTGCCAGCAGCCAAGGACGGAGCACTGAAGCTTTCTTT | CASSQGRSTEAFF
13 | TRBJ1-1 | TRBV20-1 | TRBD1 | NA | TGCAGTGCCCGGGACAGGGGTTCCACTGAAGCTTTCTTT | CSARDRGSTEAFF
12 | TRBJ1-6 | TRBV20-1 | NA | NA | TGCAGTGCTATAGGCTCTGGTTCACCCCTCCACTTT | CSAIGSGSPLHF
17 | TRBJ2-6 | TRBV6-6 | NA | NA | TGTGCCAGCAGTTACGCAACCGGGGTCTCTGGGGCCAACGTCCTGACTTTC | CASSYATGVSGANVLTF
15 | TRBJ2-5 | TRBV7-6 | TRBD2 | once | TGTGCCAGCAGCTGGCAGACTAGCGGGCAAGAGACCCAGTACTTC | CASSWQTSGQETQYF
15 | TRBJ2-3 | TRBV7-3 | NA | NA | TGTGCCAGCAGCTTAGCAGGCAGGGCGGCAGATACGCAGTATTTT | CASSLAGRAADTQYF
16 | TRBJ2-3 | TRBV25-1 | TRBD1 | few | TGTGCCAGCAGTGAATACGGGGGACAGGGGGCAGATACGCAGTATTTT | CASSEYGGQGADTQYF
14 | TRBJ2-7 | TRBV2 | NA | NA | TGTGCCAGCAGTGAACAGGCAGTCTCCTACGAGCAGTACTTC | CASSEQAVSYEQYF
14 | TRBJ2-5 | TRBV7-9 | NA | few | TGTGCCAGCTCCGGATTGACGTACCAAGAGACCCAGTACTTC | CASSGLTYQETQYF
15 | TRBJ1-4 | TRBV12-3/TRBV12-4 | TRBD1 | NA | TGTGCCAGCAGTGTCCGGGACAGATATAATGAAAAACTGTTTTTT | CASSVRDRYNEKLFF
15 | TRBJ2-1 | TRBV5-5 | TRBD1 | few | TGTGCCAGCAGCTTTCCGGACAGGGGGATCAATGAGCAGTTCTTC | CASSFPDRGINEQFF